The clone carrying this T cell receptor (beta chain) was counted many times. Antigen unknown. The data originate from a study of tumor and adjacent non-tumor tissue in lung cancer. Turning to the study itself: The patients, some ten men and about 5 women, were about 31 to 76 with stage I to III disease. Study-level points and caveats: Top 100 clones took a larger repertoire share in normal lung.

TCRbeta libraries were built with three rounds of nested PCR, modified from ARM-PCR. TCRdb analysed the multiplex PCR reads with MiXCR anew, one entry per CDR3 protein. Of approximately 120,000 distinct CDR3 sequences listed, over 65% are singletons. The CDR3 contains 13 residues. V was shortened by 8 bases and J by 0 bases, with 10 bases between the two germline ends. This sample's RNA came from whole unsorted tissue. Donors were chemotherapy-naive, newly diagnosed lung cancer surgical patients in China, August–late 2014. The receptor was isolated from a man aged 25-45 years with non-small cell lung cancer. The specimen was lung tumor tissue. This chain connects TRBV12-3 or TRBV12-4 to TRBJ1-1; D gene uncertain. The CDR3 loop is CASQSSLNTEAFF. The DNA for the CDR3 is TGTGCCAGCCAGAGCAGCTTGAACACTGAAGCTTTCTTT.